The 15 T cell receptor beta chains in this list originate from one sample, sequenced in a study of T cell responses to AZD1222 COVID-19 vaccine. TCRdb's table, derived via immunoSEQ multiplex PCR, lists solely in-frame clones and lacks some. The sample has about 150,000 clones, about 93% seen once. Sequenced here: peripheral blood, sampled on day 0 of AZD1222 vaccination. The receptors were gathered from an adult in good health.

The J gene is TRBJ1-1, the V gene TRBV5-6; 9 bases are shared with TRBD1. The germline V gene has CDR1 SGHDT and CDR2 YYEEEE. The CDR3 extends over 14 amino acids. With V trimmed by 3 bases and J by 4 bases, 4 bases remained unmatched. CDR3: CASSWGQGGTEAFF. The CDR3 DNA reads TGTGCCAGCAGCTGGGGACAGGGTGGCACTGAAGCTTTCTTT.

The genes are TRBV7-9 and TRBJ1-6; the D gene is possibly TRBD1 (5 bases). The V end lost 4 bases, the J end lost 6 bases, and 10 bases lay between the germline ends. Germline values: CDR1 SEHNR, CDR2 FQNEAQ (reference sequence). The CDR3 loop spans 14 amino acids. The CDR3, as DNA: TGTGCCAGCAGCTCCGGACAAATTAATTCACCCCTCCACTTT. This sequence encodes CASSSGQINSPLHF.

The rearrangement joins TRBV9 to TRBJ1-2, with 10 bases fitting TRBD1. CDR1 and CDR2 from the germline V gene are SGDLS and YYNGEE. CDR3 size: 16 residues. The trim removed 2 bases at V and 8 bases at J, leaving 12 bases unmatched. CDR3 nucleotides: TGTGCCAGCAGCGTCTCCCCGGGACAGGGGTTAGCGGGCTACACCTTC. Translated: CASSVSPGQGLAGYTF.

This clone was counted a single time. CDR3 nucleotide sequence: TGCGCCAGCAGCCCGACAGGGGATAATTCACCCCTCCACTTT. It codes for CASSPTGDNSPLHF. The V call is TRBV4-3, the J call TRBJ1-6, with 8 positions matching TRBD1. V was pared by 4 bases and J by 5 bases, with 1 base of the junction left unmatched. This CDR3 is 14 amino acids long. Germline lookup yields CDR1 LGHNA and CDR2 YSLEER.

V usage is TRBV30 and J usage is TRBJ1-4; no reliable D call. The CDR3 length is 11 residues. Germline-derived CDR1 and CDR2 are GTSNPN and SVGIG (reference sequence). V lost 0 bases to trimming and J lost 11 bases, with 7 bases between them. This chain's CDR3 is CAWSVHDKLFF. DNA for the CDR3: TGTGCCTGGAGTGTACACGACAAACTGTTTTTT.

The chain couples TRBV9 to TRBJ2-7; no definite D call. The germline V gene encodes CDR1 SGDLS and CDR2 YYNGEE. V was trimmed by 3 bases and J by 1 base, leaving 5 bases between them. This CDR3 is 12 amino acids long. CDR3 residues: CASSDPSYEQYF. The CDR3 nucleotides read TGTGCCAGCAGCGATCCGTCCTACGAGCAGTACTTC.

To note about this clone: The junction departs from the called germline gene at one end, perhaps through a read error. The chain joins TRBV29-1 to TRBJ1-1; the D gene is possibly TRBD1 (5 bases). The germline V gene has CDR1 SQVTM and CDR2 ANQGSEA. CDR3 size: 9 residues. The CDR3: CSVQGGSPF. The CDR3 DNA reads as TGCAGCGTTCAGGGAGGATCCCCATTT.

As DNA, the CDR3 is TGCGCCAGCAGCCAGATCACACAGGGGAACACTGAAGCTTTCTTT. Its translation is CASSQITQGNTEAFF. The chain is built from TRBV4-1 and TRBJ1-1; TRBD1 is a possible D gene (6 bases). Trimming pared 3 bases from V and 1 base from J, leaving 12 bases between. The germline V gene encodes CDR1 MGHRA and CDR2 YSYEKL. CDR3 length: 15 amino acids.

The chain employs TRBV27 and TRBJ2-2, with a weak D call TRBD2 (6 bases). CDR1 is MNHEY and CDR2 is SMNVEV in the germline V gene (reference sequence). Deletions cut 8 bases from V and 6 bases from J, with 10 bases between. The CDR3 extends over 12 amino acids. The CDR3 coding sequence is TGTGCCAGCGGGGGGTCTTCCGGGGAGCTGTTTTTT. This gives the protein CASGGSSGELFF.

The V call is TRBV7-9, the J call TRBJ1-1, with D hard to call. The CDR3 is made up of 12 amino acids. Trimming shortened V by 2 bases and J by 3 bases, and 4 bases separated the two germline ends. CDR1 is SEHNR, CDR2 FQNEAQ, per germline (reference sequence). CDR3 DNA sequence: TGTGCCAGCAGCTTATACGACACTGAAGCTTTCTTT. It codes for CASSLYDTEAFF.

This chain uses TRBV6-5 with TRBJ1-4; D ambiguous. Germline CDR1 and CDR2: MNHEY and SVGAGI. V shed 0 bases and J shed 3 bases, with 8 bases lying between them. There are 15 residues in the CDR3. CDR3 sequence: CASSYSVGANEKLFF. CDR3 DNA: TGTGCCAGCAGTTACTCTGTGGGTGCTAATGAAAAACTGTTTTTT.

V gene TRBV6-1 combines with J gene TRBJ2-7, with D possibly matching TRBD1 (6 bases). The CDR3 length is 13 residues. Trimming stripped 5 bases from V and 2 bases from J, with 10 bases between. In germline, CDR1 is MNHNS, CDR2 SASEGT. The CDR3 is CASSPDSTYEQYF. CDR3 bases: TGTGCCAGCAGTCCGGACAGCACCTACGAGCAGTACTTC.

This rearrangement joins TRBV4-1 to TRBJ1-5; possible D gene TRBD1, 5 bases. The V end was cut by 3 bases, the J end by 1 base, with 13 bases between. Germline V lookup: CDR1 MGHRA, CDR2 YSYEKL. There are 16 residues in the CDR3. The CDR3 is CASSQRGLGSNQPQHF. CDR3 DNA: TGCGCCAGCAGCCAGCGGGGCCTGGGAAGCAATCAGCCCCAGCATTTT.

CDR3 sequence: CASSEGGNTEAFF. Written as DNA, the CDR3 is TGTGCCAGCAGTGAAGGGGGTAACACTGAAGCTTTCTTT. The V gene is TRBV6-1, the J gene TRBJ1-1, with no clear D. Per germline, CDR1 MNHNS and CDR2 SASEGT. The CDR3 runs to 13 residues. The V gene lost 1 base and the J gene lost 2 bases, with 5 bases spanning the gap.

The rearrangement joins TRBV4-1 to TRBJ1-4; 11 bases align to TRBD1. This CDR3 has 15 residues. V was pared by 3 bases and J by 10 bases, with 7 bases of the junction left unmatched. Germline V gene sequence: CDR1 MGHRA, CDR2 YSYEKL. The CDR3 sequence is CASSHNRDRGRKLFF. The DNA of the CDR3 is TGCGCCAGCAGCCATAACCGGGACAGGGGGAGAAAACTGTTTTTT.